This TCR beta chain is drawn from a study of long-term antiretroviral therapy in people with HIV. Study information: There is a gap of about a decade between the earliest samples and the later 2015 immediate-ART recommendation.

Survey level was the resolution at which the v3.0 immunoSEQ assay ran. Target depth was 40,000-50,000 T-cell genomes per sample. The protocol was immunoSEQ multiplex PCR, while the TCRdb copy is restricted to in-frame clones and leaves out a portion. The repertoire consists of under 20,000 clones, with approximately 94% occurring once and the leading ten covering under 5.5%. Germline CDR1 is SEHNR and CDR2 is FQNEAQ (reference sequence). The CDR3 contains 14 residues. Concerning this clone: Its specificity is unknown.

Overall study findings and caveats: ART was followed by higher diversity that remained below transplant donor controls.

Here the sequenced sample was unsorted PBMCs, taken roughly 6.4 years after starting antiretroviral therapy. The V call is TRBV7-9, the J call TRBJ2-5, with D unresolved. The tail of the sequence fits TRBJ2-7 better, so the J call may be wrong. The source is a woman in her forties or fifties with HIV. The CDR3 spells CASSLGQRSYEQYF. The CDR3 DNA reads TGTGCCAGCAGCTTAGGGCAGAGATCCTACGAGCAGTACTTC.